In its sample, the clone carrying this T cell receptor (beta chain) was seen many times. Its cognate antigen is unknown. Molecular-barcoded quantitative 5'-RACE produced these TCR beta libraries. TCRdb ran MiXCR on the 5' RACE reads and lists one entry per CDR3 protein. The data contain 450,000 to 550,000 distinct CDR3 sequences, about 5% of them singletons. The sample is drawn from a study of CD8 T cells in ankylosing spondylitis. V was cut by 6 bases and J by 6 bases, with 9 bases left in between. The CDR3 has 12 amino acids. Germline V lookup: CDR1 MDHEN, CDR2 SYDVKM. Study outcomes and limitations: Blood from ankylosing spondylitis patients appeared to carry a characteristic roughly eight-variant TCR beta motif. Previous work reported some of these motif variants in the synovial fluid and blood of reactive arthritis. CD8+ disease-linked clones were present at relatively low frequencies in blood.

The V and J genes are TRBV28 and TRBJ1-5; D remains unclear. This receptor was obtained from a male donor with ankylosing spondylitis. The material sequenced was blood, either unsorted or a sorted T cell fraction (not recorded which). The DNA for the CDR3 is TGTGCCAGCAGCTTACCGGGTCAGCCCCAGCATTTT. Its protein is CASSLPGQPQHF.